This T cell receptor (beta chain) derives from a study of shared clonotypes between healthy human individuals. Study-wide context: Per donor, three plates held CD4 naive cells, three held CD4 memory, two held CD8 naive and one held CD8 memory. Overall study findings and caveats: Clonotypes shared by all four donors outscored non-shared clonotypes in generation probability. Four donors held 5% to 5.5% of naive CD4 clonotypes in common. The donor pool, a small one, limited the genetic and exposure-history diversity represented.

The table lists this clone with a count of one. Its target is unknown. The CDR3 extends over 16 amino acids. The V gene's germline CDR1 is SGHAT and CDR2 FQNNGV. Trimming took 0 bases from V and 5 from J; bases not matched to a gene: 8. The data were produced by immunoSEQ multiplex PCR, yet TCRdb's version contains in-frame clones alone and is incomplete. This table holds some 2,400,000 clones, under 97% found once. The V call is TRBV11-2, the J call TRBJ2-5; 8 bases agree with TRBD1. The clonotype comes from a man younger than 30 in good health. Sequencing was performed on naive CD4+ T cells sorted from blood. Sample subset: CD45RA+ positively selected. CDR3: CASSLDKPGGGETQYF. The CDR3 DNA is TGTGCCAGCAGCTTAGATAAGCCAGGGGGCGGTGAGACCCAGTACTTC.